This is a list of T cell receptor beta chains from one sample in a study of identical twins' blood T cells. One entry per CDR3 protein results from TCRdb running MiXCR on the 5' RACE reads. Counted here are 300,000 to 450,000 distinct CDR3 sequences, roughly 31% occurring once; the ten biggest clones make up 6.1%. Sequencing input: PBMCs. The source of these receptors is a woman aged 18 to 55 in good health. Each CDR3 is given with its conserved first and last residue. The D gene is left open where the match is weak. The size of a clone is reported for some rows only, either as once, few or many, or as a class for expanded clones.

CDR3nt: TGCGCCAGCCGACCTGCAGGTAGTTTCGCCCACGAGCAGTACTTC
CDR3aa: CASRPAGSFAHEQYF
v_gene: TRBV5-1
j_gene: TRBJ2-7
d_gene: .
abundance: .

CDR3nt: TGTGCCATCAGTGAGTCAGTCGGGGAGCTGTTTTTT
CDR3aa: CAISESVGELFF
v_gene: TRBV10-3
j_gene: TRBJ2-2
d_gene: .
abundance: many

CDR3nt: TGTGCCAGCAGCCCGGCGGTCTCCCTCTCCTACAATGAGCAGTTCTTC
CDR3aa: CASSPAVSLSYNEQFF
v_gene: TRBV3-1
j_gene: TRBJ2-1
d_gene: .
abundance: .

CDR3nt: TGCAGCACAAAAGGGGGGGCAAGGCTGGACACTGAATCTTTCTTT
CDR3aa: CSTKGGARLDTESFF
v_gene: TRBV29-1
j_gene: TRBJ1-1
d_gene: .
abundance: .

CDR3nt: TGTGCCACCAAGAATACCGGTTACTCACCCCTCCACTTT
CDR3aa: CATKNTGYSPLHF
v_gene: TRBV6-1
j_gene: TRBJ1-6
d_gene: .
abundance: .

CDR3nt: TGTGCCAGCAGCGGCGACGGATCGTCACGCGGGCTGTTTTTT
CDR3aa: CASSGDGSSRGLFF
v_gene: TRBV9
j_gene: TRBJ2-2
d_gene: .
abundance: .

CDR3nt: TGCAGCGTCGACGGCGGAGGAAACACCATATATTTT
CDR3aa: CSVDGGGNTIYF
v_gene: TRBV29-1
j_gene: TRBJ1-3
d_gene: .
abundance: many

CDR3nt: TGCGCCAGCAGCTTTCGGACAGGGGCTAACTATGGCTACACCTTC
CDR3aa: CASSFRTGANYGYTF
v_gene: TRBV5-1
j_gene: TRBJ1-2
d_gene: TRBD1
abundance: many

CDR3nt: TGCGCCAGCAGCCAAGAGTCAGGGGGGGTTACGCAGTATTTT
CDR3aa: CASSQESGGVTQYF
v_gene: TRBV4-3
j_gene: TRBJ2-3
d_gene: .
abundance: few

CDR3nt: TGTGCCAGCAGCTTAGGGCCAAGACGGACTGAAGCTTTCTTT
CDR3aa: CASSLGPRRTEAFF
v_gene: TRBV7-8
j_gene: TRBJ1-1
d_gene: .
abundance: many

CDR3nt: TGCAGTGCCTCCAGGGGACCTAGCACAGATACGCAGTATTTT
CDR3aa: CSASRGPSTDTQYF
v_gene: TRBV20-1
j_gene: TRBJ2-3
d_gene: .
abundance: .

CDR3nt: TGTGCCAGTAGCACCCGCCCGGACAGAAACACTGAAGCTTTCTTT
CDR3aa: CASSTRPDRNTEAFF
v_gene: TRBV19
j_gene: TRBJ1-1
d_gene: .
abundance: once

CDR3nt: TGCGCCAGCAGTCCCCTGCAGGGTCCCGGGGAGCTGTTTTTT
CDR3aa: CASSPLQGPGELFF
v_gene: TRBV5-1
j_gene: TRBJ2-2
d_gene: .
abundance: .

CDR3nt: TGTGCCAGCAGCCACGAACTATCGTCTGTGGCCAACGTCCTGACTTTC
CDR3aa: CASSHELSSVANVLTF
v_gene: TRBV7-9
j_gene: TRBJ2-6
d_gene: .
abundance: .

CDR3nt: TGCAGTGCCAAAAAGGACACAGGGAACACTGAAGCTTTCTTT
CDR3aa: CSAKKDTGNTEAFF
v_gene: TRBV20-1
j_gene: TRBJ1-1
d_gene: .
abundance: few

CDR3nt: TGCGCCAGCAGCCCCAGGGTTGGGAACACTGAAGCTTTCTTT
CDR3aa: CASSPRVGNTEAFF
v_gene: TRBV4-1
j_gene: TRBJ1-1
d_gene: .
abundance: many

CDR3nt: TGCAGTGCTAGATCAACAGGAGCCCTTAACTATGGCTACACCTTC
CDR3aa: CSARSTGALNYGYTF
v_gene: TRBV20-1
j_gene: TRBJ1-2
d_gene: .
abundance: .

CDR3nt: TGTGCCAGCAGTGACAACTCTGGGGCCAACGTCCTGACTTTC
CDR3aa: CASSDNSGANVLTF
v_gene: TRBV6-4
j_gene: TRBJ2-6
d_gene: .
abundance: many

CDR3nt: TGTGCCAGCAGTTTCGGAGGGCTGGAAAACACCATATATTTT
CDR3aa: CASSFGGLENTIYF
v_gene: TRBV12-3/TRBV12-4
j_gene: TRBJ1-3
d_gene: .
abundance: many

CDR3nt: TGCAGTGCTAGCTACAGGGTTACCGGGGAGCTGTTTTTT
CDR3aa: CSASYRVTGELFF
v_gene: TRBV20-1
j_gene: TRBJ2-2
d_gene: .
abundance: few

CDR3nt: TGCAGCGCCTGGACAGGGTGGGCCGGGGAGCTGTTTTTT
CDR3aa: CSAWTGWAGELFF
v_gene: TRBV29-1
j_gene: TRBJ2-2
d_gene: TRBD1
abundance: few

CDR3nt: TGTGCCAGCAGTGAATATAATTACGAAACCTACAATGAGCAGTTCTTC
CDR3aa: CASSEYNYETYNEQFF
v_gene: TRBV25-1
j_gene: TRBJ2-1
d_gene: .
abundance: few

CDR3nt: TGTGCCAGCAGGGCGGGGTCTCCCGGCGGAGCTTTCTTT
CDR3aa: CASRAGSPGGAFF
v_gene: TRBV6-5
j_gene: TRBJ1-1
d_gene: .
abundance: .

CDR3nt: TGTGCCAGCAGTTGGGGGGACAGCGTTAACTATGGCTACACCTTC
CDR3aa: CASSWGDSVNYGYTF
v_gene: TRBV6-5
j_gene: TRBJ1-2
d_gene: TRBD1
abundance: few

CDR3nt: TGCAGCGTTGAAGACATCTCTAGTGAGCAGTTCTTC
CDR3aa: CSVEDISSEQFF
v_gene: TRBV29-1
j_gene: TRBJ2-1
d_gene: .
abundance: many

CDR3nt: TGTGCCGATAGACAGGGGAGCTCCTATAATTCACCCCTCCACTTT
CDR3aa: CADRQGSSYNSPLHF
v_gene: TRBV2
j_gene: TRBJ1-6
d_gene: TRBD1
abundance: many

CDR3nt: TGTGCCAGCAGCGAAGCCACCGGCTATGGCTACACCTTC
CDR3aa: CASSEATGYGYTF
v_gene: TRBV21-1
j_gene: TRBJ1-2
d_gene: .
abundance: .

CDR3nt: TGTGCCAGTAGTATTTTTGGGGGAAGGTACCAAGAGACCCAGTACTTC
CDR3aa: CASSIFGGRYQETQYF
v_gene: TRBV19
j_gene: TRBJ2-5
d_gene: .
abundance: .

CDR3nt: TGTGCCAGCAGCTTATCGGAACGCAATAAGCAGTTCTTC
CDR3aa: CASSLSERNKQFF
v_gene: TRBV7-8
j_gene: TRBJ2-1
d_gene: .
abundance: once

CDR3nt: TGCGCCAGCAGGCCGGATCTGGGTGGAAACACCATATATTTT
CDR3aa: CASRPDLGGNTIYF
v_gene: TRBV5-1
j_gene: TRBJ1-3
d_gene: .
abundance: few

CDR3nt: TGTGCCAGCAGTGCCCCTCCGGGACGCAATCGGAATCAGCCCCAGCATTTT
CDR3aa: CASSAPPGRNRNQPQHF
v_gene: TRBV6-6
j_gene: TRBJ1-5
d_gene: .
abundance: few

CDR3nt: TGTGCCAGCAGCCAACTGCTGGGGGGCGATCAGCCCCAGCATTTT
CDR3aa: CASSQLLGGDQPQHF
v_gene: TRBV3-1
j_gene: TRBJ1-5
d_gene: .
abundance: many

CDR3nt: TGCAGTGCTGGAAGGGGGCCACTGACTGAAGCTTTCTTT
CDR3aa: CSAGRGPLTEAFF
v_gene: TRBV20-1
j_gene: TRBJ1-1
d_gene: TRBD1
abundance: many

CDR3nt: TGTGCCAGCAGCCAAGAAGTCGGCTTCTACAATGATCAGTTCTTC
CDR3aa: CASSQEVGFYNDQFF
v_gene: TRBV14
j_gene: TRBJ2-1
d_gene: .
abundance: .

CDR3nt: TGTGCCAGCAGTCCGGGACTTTGGTACGAGCAGTACTTC
CDR3aa: CASSPGLWYEQYF
v_gene: TRBV6-2/TRBV6-3
j_gene: TRBJ2-7
d_gene: .
abundance: few

CDR3nt: TGTGCCAGCAGTAGGACACCCGATCAGCCCCAGCATTTT
CDR3aa: CASSRTPDQPQHF
v_gene: TRBV2
j_gene: TRBJ1-5
d_gene: .
abundance: .

CDR3nt: TGTGCCAGCAGTTTAACCTGGGACAGGGCTGATGAAAAACTGTTTTTT
CDR3aa: CASSLTWDRADEKLFF
v_gene: TRBV6-5
j_gene: TRBJ1-4
d_gene: TRBD1
abundance: .

CDR3nt: TGTGCCTCGACTGCCGGGGATAGCTATGGCTACACCTTC
CDR3aa: CASTAGDSYGYTF
v_gene: TRBV9
j_gene: TRBJ1-2
d_gene: .
abundance: few

CDR3nt: TGTGCCAGCAGTTACCAGCGGGGCGTTAGGTATTTT
CDR3aa: CASSYQRGVRYF
v_gene: TRBV6-5
j_gene: TRBJ2-3
d_gene: TRBD2
abundance: few

CDR3nt: TGTGCCAGCAGTTCCCTCTTCGCCCGGAACGAGCAGTACTTC
CDR3aa: CASSSLFARNEQYF
v_gene: TRBV6-5
j_gene: TRBJ2-7
d_gene: .
abundance: few

CDR3nt: TGCAGTGCCCTCCGGGCAGGCTCAATTCGGGATGGCTACACCTTC
CDR3aa: CSALRAGSIRDGYTF
v_gene: TRBV20-1
j_gene: TRBJ1-2
d_gene: .
abundance: few

CDR3nt: TGTGCCAGCAGGCCGGAACTCGGACAGGGAAACTATGGCTACACCTTC
CDR3aa: CASRPELGQGNYGYTF
v_gene: TRBV6-6
j_gene: TRBJ1-2
d_gene: TRBD1
abundance: .

CDR3nt: TGTGCCAGCAGCTTGGGTTGGCGGGAGAACACTGAAGCTTTCTTT
CDR3aa: CASSLGWRENTEAFF
v_gene: TRBV5-6
j_gene: TRBJ1-1
d_gene: .
abundance: .

CDR3nt: TGTGCCAGCAGCTTCCAAGACTCTCATCAGCCCCAGCATTTT
CDR3aa: CASSFQDSHQPQHF
v_gene: TRBV7-8
j_gene: TRBJ1-5
d_gene: .
abundance: few

CDR3nt: TGCAGTGCTAACGGGGGAGGACGAAATGAGCAGTTCTTC
CDR3aa: CSANGGGRNEQFF
v_gene: TRBV20-1
j_gene: TRBJ2-1
d_gene: .
abundance: .

CDR3nt: TGTGCCAGCAGCAAAGGGGCGCGGCCCACCTACAATGAGCAGTTCTTC
CDR3aa: CASSKGARPTYNEQFF
v_gene: TRBV21-1
j_gene: TRBJ2-1
d_gene: .
abundance: .

CDR3nt: TGTGCCAGTAGTGCCGGGACAGCCTTTGACGGCTACACCTTC
CDR3aa: CASSAGTAFDGYTF
v_gene: TRBV19
j_gene: TRBJ1-2
d_gene: TRBD1
abundance: .

CDR3nt: TGCGCCAGCAGCCAAGGCCGCGAGCGAAACACTGAAGCTTTCTTT
CDR3aa: CASSQGRERNTEAFF
v_gene: TRBV4-3
j_gene: TRBJ1-1
d_gene: .
abundance: few

CDR3nt: TGCGCCAGCAGTGATCTAATCACTGAAGCTTTCTTT
CDR3aa: CASSDLITEAFF
v_gene: TRBV10-2
j_gene: TRBJ1-1
d_gene: .
abundance: .

CDR3nt: TGTGCCAGCAGCTTCAGGGCTCTAACTGGAAACACCATATATTTT
CDR3aa: CASSFRALTGNTIYF
v_gene: TRBV13
j_gene: TRBJ1-3
d_gene: .
abundance: many